The TCR beta chain described here comes from a study of blood T cell repertoires in COVID-19. Study information: Both acute and convalescent COVID-19 samples were obtained from the United States, Italy and Spain. Sources were T cells, B-cell-depleted T cells, or PBMCs; the material itself was cDNA or gDNA.

The germline V gene encodes CDR1 SGHNT and CDR2 YYREEE (reference sequence). V lost 2 bases and J lost 2, with 7 bases in between. This CDR3 contains 14 residues. In the authors' workflow: The assay estimated nucleated cells by amplifying reference gene primers. TCRdb's table, derived via immunoSEQ multiplex PCR, lists solely in-frame clones and lacks some. D and trimming were read from the DNA, whereas the V and J calls and clone size are those reported in that table. This table has approximately 140,000 clones, almost 90% appearing once. Sequenced: peripheral blood. This TCR was sampled from an older woman with acute or convalescent COVID-19. The V and J genes are TRBV5-4 and TRBJ2-2; D is perhaps TRBD1 (5 bases). The CDR3 DNA sequence: TGTGCCAGCAGCTTTAGGGGTAACACCGGGGAGCTGTTTTTT. The encoded protein is CASSFRGNTGELFF.